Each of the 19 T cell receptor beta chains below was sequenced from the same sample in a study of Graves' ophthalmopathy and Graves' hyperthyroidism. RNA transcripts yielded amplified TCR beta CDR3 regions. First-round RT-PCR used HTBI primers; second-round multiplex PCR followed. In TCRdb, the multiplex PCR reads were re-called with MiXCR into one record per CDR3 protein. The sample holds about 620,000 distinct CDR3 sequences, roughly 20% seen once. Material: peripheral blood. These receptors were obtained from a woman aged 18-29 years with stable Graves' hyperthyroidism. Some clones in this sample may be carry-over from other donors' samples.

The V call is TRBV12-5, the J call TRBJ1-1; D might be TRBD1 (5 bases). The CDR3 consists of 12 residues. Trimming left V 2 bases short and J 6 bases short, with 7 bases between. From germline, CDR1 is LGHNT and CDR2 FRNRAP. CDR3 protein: CASGLWGAEAFF. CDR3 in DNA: TGTGCTAGTGGTTTGTGGGGGGCTGAAGCTTTCTTT.

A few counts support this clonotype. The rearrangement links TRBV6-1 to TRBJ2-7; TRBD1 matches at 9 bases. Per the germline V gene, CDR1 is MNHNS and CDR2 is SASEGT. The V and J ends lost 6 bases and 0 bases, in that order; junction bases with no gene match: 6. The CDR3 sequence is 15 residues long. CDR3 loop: CASSRQGVLSYEQYF. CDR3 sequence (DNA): TGTGCCAGCAGCCGACAGGGGGTCCTCTCCTACGAGCAGTACTTC.

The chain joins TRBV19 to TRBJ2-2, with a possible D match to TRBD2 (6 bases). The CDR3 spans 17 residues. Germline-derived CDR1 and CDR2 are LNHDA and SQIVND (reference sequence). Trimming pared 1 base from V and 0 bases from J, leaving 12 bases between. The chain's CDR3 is CASSIVGLASNTGELFF. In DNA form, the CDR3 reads TGTGCCAGTAGTATAGTGGGACTGGCATCGAACACCGGGGAGCTGTTTTTT.

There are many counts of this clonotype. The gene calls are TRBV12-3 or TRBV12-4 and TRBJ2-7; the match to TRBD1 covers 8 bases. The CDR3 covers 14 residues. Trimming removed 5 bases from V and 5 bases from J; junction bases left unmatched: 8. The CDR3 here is CASSTGQGLNEQYF. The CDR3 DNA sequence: TGTGCCAGCAGTACAGGACAGGGTTTAAACGAGCAGTACTTC.

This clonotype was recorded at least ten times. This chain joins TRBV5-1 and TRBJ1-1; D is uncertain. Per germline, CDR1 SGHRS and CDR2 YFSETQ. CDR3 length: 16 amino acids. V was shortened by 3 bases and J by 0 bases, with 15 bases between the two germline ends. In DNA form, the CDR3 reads TGCGCCAGCAGCTCTGGGCGGAAAGAGATGAACACTGAAGCTTTCTTT. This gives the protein CASSSGRKEMNTEAFF. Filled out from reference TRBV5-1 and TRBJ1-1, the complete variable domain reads KAGVTQTPRYLIKTRGQQVTLSCSPISGHRSVSWYQQTPGQGLQFLFEYFSETQRNKGNFPGRFSGRQFSNSRSEMNVSTLELGDSALYLCASSSGRKEMNTEAFFGQGTRLTVV.

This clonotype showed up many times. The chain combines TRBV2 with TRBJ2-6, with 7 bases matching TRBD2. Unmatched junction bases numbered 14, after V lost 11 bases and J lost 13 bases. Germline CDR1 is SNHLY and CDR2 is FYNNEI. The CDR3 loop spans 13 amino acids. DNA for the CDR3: TGTGCCCGCCGGGAGGCAGGGTCAAAGGTCCTGACTTTC. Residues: CARREAGSKVLTF.

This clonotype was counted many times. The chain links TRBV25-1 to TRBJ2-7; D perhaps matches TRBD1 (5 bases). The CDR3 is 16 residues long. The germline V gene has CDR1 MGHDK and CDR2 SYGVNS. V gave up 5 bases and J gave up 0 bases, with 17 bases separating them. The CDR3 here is CASSIVEGDSSYEQYF. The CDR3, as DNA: TGTGCCAGCAGTATAGTTGAAGGTGACAGCTCCTACGAGCAGTACTTC.

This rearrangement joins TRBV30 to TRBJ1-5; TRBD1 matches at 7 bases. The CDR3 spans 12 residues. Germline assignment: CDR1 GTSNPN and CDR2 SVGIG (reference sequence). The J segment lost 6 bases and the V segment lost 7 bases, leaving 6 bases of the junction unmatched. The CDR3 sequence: CAYDRVGQPQHF. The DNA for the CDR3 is TGTGCCTACGACAGGGTCGGTCAGCCCCAGCATTTT.

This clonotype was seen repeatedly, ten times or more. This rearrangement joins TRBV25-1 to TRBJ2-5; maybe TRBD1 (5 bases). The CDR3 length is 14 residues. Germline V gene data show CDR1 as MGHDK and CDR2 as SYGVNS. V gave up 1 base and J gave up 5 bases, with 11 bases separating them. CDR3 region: CASSESGRDETQYF. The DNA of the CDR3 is TGTGCCAGCAGTGAATCCGGCAGGGATGAGACCCAGTACTTC.

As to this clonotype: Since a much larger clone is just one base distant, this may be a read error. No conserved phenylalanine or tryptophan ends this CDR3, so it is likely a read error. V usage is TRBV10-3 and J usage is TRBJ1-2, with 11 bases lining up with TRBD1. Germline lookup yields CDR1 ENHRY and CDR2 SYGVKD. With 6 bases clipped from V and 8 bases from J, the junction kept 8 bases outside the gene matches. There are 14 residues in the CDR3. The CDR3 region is CAISPGQGENGYTY. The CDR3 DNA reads TGTGCCATCAGCCCGGGACAGGGGGAGAACGGCTACACCTAC.

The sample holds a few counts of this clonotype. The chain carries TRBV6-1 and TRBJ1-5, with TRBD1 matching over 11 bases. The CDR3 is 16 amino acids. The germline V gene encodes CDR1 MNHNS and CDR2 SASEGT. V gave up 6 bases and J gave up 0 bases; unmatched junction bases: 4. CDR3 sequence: CASRGQGVYSNQPQHF. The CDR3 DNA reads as TGTGCCAGCAGGGGACAGGGGGTCTATAGCAATCAGCCCCAGCATTTT.

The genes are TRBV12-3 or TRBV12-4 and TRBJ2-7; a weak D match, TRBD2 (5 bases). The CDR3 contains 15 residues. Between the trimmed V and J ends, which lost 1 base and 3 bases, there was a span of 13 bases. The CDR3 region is CASSLDTGMDYEQYF. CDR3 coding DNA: TGTGCCAGCAGTTTAGATACGGGAATGGACTACGAGCAGTACTTC.

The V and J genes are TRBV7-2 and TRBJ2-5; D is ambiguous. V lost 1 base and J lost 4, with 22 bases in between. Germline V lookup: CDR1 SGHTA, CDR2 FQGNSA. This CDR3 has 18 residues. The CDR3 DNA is TGTGCCAGCAGCTTAGTCGCGGAACATTGGCCGGCCATAGAGACCCAGTACTTC. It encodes CASSLVAEHWPAIETQYF.

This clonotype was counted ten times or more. CDR3 amino acids: CASSYSSGETYNSPLHF. CDR3 DNA: TGTGCCAGCAGTTACTCATCAGGGGAAACGTATAATTCACCCCTCCACTTT. V gene TRBV6-5 combines with J gene TRBJ1-6; TRBD1 is a possible D gene (6 bases). Germline values: CDR1 MNHEY, CDR2 SVGAGI. The V end lost 0 bases, the J end lost 4 bases, and 13 bases lay between the germline ends. There are 17 residues in the CDR3.

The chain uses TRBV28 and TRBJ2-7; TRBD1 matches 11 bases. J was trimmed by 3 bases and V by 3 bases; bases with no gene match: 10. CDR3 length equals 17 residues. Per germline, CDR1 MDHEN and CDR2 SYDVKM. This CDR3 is CASSFRTGGVGYYEQYF. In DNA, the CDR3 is TGTGCCAGCAGTTTCCGGACAGGGGGCGTGGGCTACTACGAGCAGTACTTC.

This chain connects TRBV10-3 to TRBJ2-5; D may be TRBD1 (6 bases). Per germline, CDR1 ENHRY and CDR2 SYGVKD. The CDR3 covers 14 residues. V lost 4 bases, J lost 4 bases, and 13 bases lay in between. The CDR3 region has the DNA TGTGCCATCAGTGCCTTTACAGGGCGAGAGACCCAGTACTTC. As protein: CAISAFTGRETQYF.

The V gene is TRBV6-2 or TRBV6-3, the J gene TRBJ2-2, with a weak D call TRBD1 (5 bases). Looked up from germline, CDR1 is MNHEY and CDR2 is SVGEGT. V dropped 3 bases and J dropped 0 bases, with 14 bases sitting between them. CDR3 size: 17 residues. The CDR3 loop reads CASSYIPTVANTGELFF. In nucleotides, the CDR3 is TGTGCCAGCAGTTATATCCCGACAGTAGCGAACACCGGGGAGCTGTTTTTT.

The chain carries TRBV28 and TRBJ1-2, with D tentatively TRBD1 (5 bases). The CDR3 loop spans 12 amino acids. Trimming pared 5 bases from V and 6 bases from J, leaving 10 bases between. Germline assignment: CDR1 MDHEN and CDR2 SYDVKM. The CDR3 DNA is TGTGCCAGCAGTGAGGGGTCCGATGGCTACACCTTC. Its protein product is CASSEGSDGYTF.

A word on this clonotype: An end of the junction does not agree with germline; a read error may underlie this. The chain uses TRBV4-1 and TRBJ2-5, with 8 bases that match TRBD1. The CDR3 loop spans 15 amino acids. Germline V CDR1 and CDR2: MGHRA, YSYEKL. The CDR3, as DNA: TGCGCCAGCAGCCACCGAGACAGGGGACAAGAGATCCAGTACTTC. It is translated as CASSHRDRGQEIQYF.